Only one count was recorded for the clone carrying this T cell receptor beta chain. Its antigen is unknown. The CDR3 sequence is 13 residues long. Germline V CDR1 and CDR2: SGDLS, YYNGEE. Trimming removed 3 bases from V and 4 bases from J, with 11 bases in between. The repertoire was sequenced with immunoSEQ multiplex PCR; TCRdb's copy has only in-frame clones and lacks some. The sample includes 25,000 to 40,000 clones, 90% to 95% of them seen just once. The source of the sample is a study of T cell clones after liver transplantation. Study results and limitations: A larger donor-reactive than third-party decline suggested partial antigen-specific deletion.

The V gene is TRBV9, the J gene TRBJ2-7; D is undetermined. The sequence was obtained from a human patient who received a liver transplant. Some T cells may be graft donor cells. The specimen comprised CD8+ T cells from blood, sampled 12 months after liver transplant. CDR3 coding DNA: TGTGCCAGCAGCGGTGGCAGCGTTTACGAGCAGTACTTC. It codes for CASSGGSVYEQYF.